This TCR beta chain comes out of a study of T cells after yellow fever vaccination. Germline-derived CDR1 and CDR2 are SNHLY and FYNNEI. V lost 9 bases to trimming and J lost 1 base, with 10 bases between them. CDR3 length: 14 amino acids. TCRdb processed the 5' RACE reads anew with MiXCR; each CDR3 protein has one entry. This repertoire shows approximately 300,000 distinct CDR3 sequences, roughly 10% found once; its top ten account for about 3%. The TCR originated in a man aged 18 to 30 who received the YFV17D yellow fever vaccine. This chain uses TRBV2 with TRBJ2-6, with D perhaps matching TRBD1 (6 bases). The starting material was CD4+ T cells sorted from PBMCs, obtained 45 days after the yellow fever booster vaccination. In DNA form, the CDR3 reads TGTGCCAGAAACAGGGCTTCTGGGGCCAACGTCCTGACTTTC. Protein sequence: CARNRASGANVLTF.